Listed below are T cell receptor beta chains from one sample, sequenced in a study of T cells in Graves' hyperthyroidism and ophthalmopathy. TCRdb re-derived calls from the multiplex PCR reads in MiXCR, one entry per CDR3 protein. The profile shows 300,000 to 400,000 distinct CDR3 sequences, around 14% of them singletons. The sample comprised blood. These receptors originate from a woman aged 18-35 years with Graves' hyperthyroidism. Both conserved end residues are part of each CDR3. The D gene is left open where the match is weak. Clone size is given for some rows only: seen once, a few or many times, or a class if the clone is expanded.

v_call,clone_size,j_call,d_call,cdr3_aa,cdr3_nt
TRBV19,-,TRBJ1-3,TRBD1,CASTLQTGGTSGNTIYF,TGTGCCAGTACCCTTCAGACAGGGGGGACCTCTGGAAACACCATATATTTT
TRBV5-1,many,TRBJ1-1,TRBD1,CASSPGQGIDTEAFF,TGCGCCAGCAGCCCCGGACAGGGGATTGACACTGAAGCTTTCTTT
TRBV12-3/TRBV12-4,many,TRBJ2-6,-,CASSLKGANVLTF,TGTGCCAGCAGTTTAAAAGGGGCCAACGTCCTGACTTTC
TRBV19,many,TRBJ2-3,-,CASSMGPFTDTQYF,TGTGCCAGTAGTATGGGGCCTTTCACAGATACGCAGTATTTT
TRBV3-1,many,TRBJ1-3,-,CASSRVSSGNTIYF,TGTGCCAGCAGCCGGGTAAGCTCTGGAAACACCATATATTTT
TRBV20-1,many,TRBJ2-3,TRBD1,CSAEGAPGGSTDTQYF,TGCAGTGCTGAGGGGGCCCCAGGGGGTTCCACAGATACGCAGTATTTT
TRBV28,many,TRBJ1-6,-,CASSSHQTGSNSPLHF,TGTGCCAGCAGCTCCCATCAAACAGGGTCGAATTCACCCCTCCACTTT
TRBV7-2,many,TRBJ1-1,-,CASSLAGTNTEAFF,TGTGCCAGCAGCCTAGCAGGGACTAACACTGAAGCTTTCTTT
TRBV7-2,few,TRBJ2-6,-,CASCSYEGSGANVLTF,TGTGCCAGCTGTTCCTATGAAGGCTCTGGGGCCAACGTCCTGACTTTC
TRBV9,-,TRBJ2-1,TRBD2,CASSVSGGNNEQFF,TGTGCCAGCAGCGTTTCGGGGGGGAACAATGAGCAGTTCTTC
TRBV20-1,-,TRBJ1-2,-,CSTRDLQGPNYGYTF,TGCAGTACTAGAGATCTTCAGGGGCCCAACTATGGCTACACCTTC
TRBV27,many,TRBJ1-1,-,CASMRMNTEAFF,TGTGCCAGCATGAGGATGAACACTGAAGCTTTCTTT
TRBV29-1,few,TRBJ2-7,TRBD1,CSVGSRQGYEQYF,TGCAGCGTTGGATCGAGACAGGGGTACGAGCAGTACTTC
TRBV28,many,TRBJ1-1,-,CASSSGEAFF,TGTGCCAGCAGTTCAGGGGAAGCTTTCTTT
TRBV6-1,many,TRBJ2-5,-,CASSWRGPQETQHF,TGTGCCAGCAGTTGGCGGGGGCCTCAAGAGACCCAGCACTTC
TRBV3-1,many,TRBJ2-1,-,CASSQAASTYNEQFF,TGTGCCAGCAGCCAAGCGGCTAGTACATACAATGAGCAGTTCTTC
TRBV4-3,-,TRBJ2-7,-,CASSQKIPSYEQYF,TGCGCCAGCAGCCAAAAAATACCCTCCTACGAGCAGTACTTC